The rows below give T cell receptor beta chains drawn from one sample of a study of blood T cells in healthy people across ages. TCRdb reprocessed the 5' RACE reads via MiXCR and lists one record per CDR3 protein. This table holds about 1.4 million distinct CDR3 sequences, around 55% found once. Sequenced sample: blood. Receptor source: a man aged 18-30 years in good health. Each CDR3 is given with its conserved first and last residue. A D gene is named only where the DNA matches it firmly. Size is stated for part of the rows, as once, few or many counts, or as a class when the clone is expanded.

V gene	J gene	D gene	clone size	CDR3 protein	CDR3 DNA
TRBV20-1	TRBJ2-1	-	-	CSASGGIYNEQFF	TGCAGTGCTAGCGGGGGAATATACAATGAGCAGTTCTTC
TRBV29-1	TRBJ2-7	TRBD2	few	CSVEEGLAGAEQYF	TGCAGCGTTGAAGAGGGGCTAGCGGGAGCCGAGCAGTACTTC
TRBV6-6	TRBJ2-3	-	-	CASSYVAGQADTQYF	TGTGCCAGCAGTTATGTGGCGGGGCAAGCAGATACGCAGTATTTT
TRBV9	TRBJ2-7	-	few	CASSASDVAYEQYF	TGTGCCAGCAGCGCAAGTGACGTAGCCTACGAGCAGTACTTC
TRBV4-1	TRBJ2-7	TRBD1	-	CASSQAVSGGYEQYF	TGCGCCAGCAGCCAAGCGGTCTCAGGGGGCTACGAGCAGTACTTC
TRBV4-2	TRBJ2-1	TRBD2	-	CASSHQRGTYNEQFF	TGTGCCAGCAGCCACCAGCGGGGGACCTACAATGAGCAGTTCTTC
TRBV19	TRBJ2-5	TRBD1	-	CASSPGTGTLNEQYF	TGTGCCAGTAGTCCTGGGACAGGGACGTTGAATGAGCAGTACTTC
TRBV21-1	TRBJ2-5	-	-	CASSKSPIARQETQYF	TGTGCCAGCAGCAAAAGCCCGATTGCACGGCAAGAGACCCAGTACTTC
TRBV25-1	TRBJ2-1	-	-	CASQAQQGSYNEQFF	TGTGCCAGTCAAGCGCAACAGGGTTCCTACAATGAGCAGTTCTTC
TRBV4-1	TRBJ2-7	TRBD2	many	CASSQTSGSYEQYF	TGTGCCAGCAGCCAAACTAGCGGGAGCTACGAGCAGTACTTC
TRBV7-2	TRBJ1-1	-	-	CASSGSREAFF	TGTGCCAGCAGCGGGTCTCGAGAAGCTTTCTTT
TRBV5-1	TRBJ2-1	TRBD1	few	CASGLQGAVYNEQFF	TGCGCCAGCGGGCTTCAGGGGGCTGTCTACAATGAGCAGTTCTTC
TRBV20-1	TRBJ2-7	TRBD1	-	CSAREGTEAYEQYF	TGCAGTGCTAGAGAAGGGACAGAAGCCTACGAGCAGTACTTC
TRBV7-9	TRBJ2-5	-	-	CASSSPSWGETQYF	TGTGCCAGCAGCTCGCCTAGCTGGGGGGAGACCCAGTACTTC
TRBV27	TRBJ1-2	-	-	CASSLFWAGNNYGYTF	TGCGCCAGCAGTTTGTTTTGGGCAGGAAACAACTATGGCTACACCTTC
TRBV12-3/TRBV12-4	TRBJ2-1	TRBD2	-	CASREAGKYNEQFF	TGTGCCAGCAGGGAAGCGGGAAAATACAATGAGCAGTTCTTC
TRBV20-1	TRBJ2-7	-	-	CSARGPLDEQYF	TGCAGTGCTAGAGGGCCTCTAGACGAGCAGTACTTC
TRBV20-1	TRBJ2-1	TRBD2	-	CSAARTSGINEQFF	TGCAGTGCCGCCAGGACTAGCGGGATCAATGAGCAGTTCTTC
TRBV7-2	TRBJ2-3	TRBD2	-	CASSLMTSGGARTDTQYF	TGTGCCAGCAGCCTTATGACTAGCGGGGGGGCTAGAACAGATACGCAGTATTTT
TRBV12-3/TRBV12-4	TRBJ1-2	-	-	CASSRPNNYGYTF	TGTGCCAGCAGCCGACCCAATAACTATGGCTACACCTTC
TRBV6-5	TRBJ2-3	-	-	CASALSSADTQYF	TGTGCCAGCGCCCTAAGCTCTGCAGATACGCAGTATTTT
TRBV14	TRBJ1-1	-	-	CASRTRGAAEAFF	TGTGCCAGCCGAACTAGGGGGGCAGCTGAAGCTTTCTTT
TRBV28	TRBJ1-1	-	-	CASISPGDMNTEAFF	TGTGCCAGCATTTCACCAGGGGATATGAACACTGAAGCTTTCTTT
TRBV29-1	TRBJ2-1	-	-	CSDLLTGDAYNGQFF	TGCAGCGACCTCTTAACGGGAGATGCGTACAATGGGCAGTTCTTC
TRBV7-9	TRBJ2-7	-	few	CASSLASGRDEQYF	TGTGCCAGCAGCTTAGCTAGCGGTAGGGACGAGCAGTACTTC
TRBV11-2	TRBJ2-3	TRBD2	-	CASSLWRGGATDTQYF	TGTGCCAGCAGCTTATGGCGCGGGGGGGCCACAGATACGCAGTATTTT
TRBV5-6	TRBJ2-1	-	-	CASSAYYGSYNEQFF	TGTGCCAGCAGCGCCTACTATGGGTCCTACAATGAGCAGTTCTTC
TRBV5-7	TRBJ2-5	-	few	CASSFMTSQETQYF	TGTGCCAGCAGCTTTATGACTAGTCAAGAGACCCAGTACTTC
TRBV28	TRBJ2-1	-	-	CASSTQYQGNEQFF	TGTGCCAGCAGTACCCAATATCAGGGCAATGAGCAGTTCTTC
TRBV6-1	TRBJ2-5	-	few	CASLATGQETQYF	TGTGCCAGCTTAGCGACGGGTCAAGAGACCCAGTACTTC
TRBV15	TRBJ2-7	TRBD1	-	CATSRTTGGSYEQYF	TGTGCCACCAGCAGAACGACAGGGGGCTCCTACGAGCAGTACTTC
TRBV7-2	TRBJ1-5	-	-	CASSSEYSNQPQHF	TGTGCCAGCAGCTCCGAGTATAGCAATCAGCCCCAGCATTTT
TRBV6-6	TRBJ2-7	-	-	CASSQGSPIYEQYF	TGTGCCAGCAGTCAAGGATCCCCCATATACGAGCAGTACTTC
TRBV27	TRBJ1-5	-	-	CASTPLGGSQPQHF	TGTGCCAGCACTCCTCTAGGGGGTAGTCAGCCCCAGCATTTT
TRBV7-2	TRBJ1-1	-	-	CASSLYIGTNTEAFF	TGTGCCAGCAGCTTATATATAGGGACCAACACTGAAGCTTTCTTT
TRBV7-9	TRBJ2-7	-	few	CASSMGLDYEQYF	TGTGCCAGCAGCATGGGACTGGACTACGAGCAGTACTTC
TRBV25-1	TRBJ2-3	-	-	CASEQAPDTQYF	TGTGCCAGCGAGCAGGCCCCAGATACGCAGTATTTT
TRBV7-9	TRBJ2-5	-	-	CASSSSGGRFGETQYF	TGTGCCAGCAGCAGTAGCGGTGGGAGGTTTGGAGAGACCCAGTACTTC
TRBV6-1	TRBJ1-2	TRBD1	-	CASIPREGQGLDGYTF	TGTGCCAGCATTCCCCGGGAGGGACAGGGTTTGGATGGCTACACCTTC
TRBV29-1	TRBJ2-1	TRBD2	few	CSATLAWRINEQFF	TGCAGCGCCACACTAGCGTGGAGGATTAATGAGCAGTTCTTC
TRBV7-8	TRBJ1-1	TRBD1	-	CASSITQGAVENTEAFF	TGTGCCAGCAGCATCACACAGGGGGCTGTTGAGAACACTGAAGCTTTCTTT
TRBV20-1	TRBJ2-1	TRBD2	many	CSARGLAVANEQFF	TGCAGTGCTAGAGGTCTAGCGGTTGCCAATGAGCAGTTCTTC
TRBV5-6	TRBJ1-5	-	few	CASSLAQAGNQPQHF	TGTGCCAGCAGCTTGGCCCAGGCAGGGAACCAGCCCCAGCATTTT
TRBV7-2	TRBJ2-7	TRBD2	-	CASSLDVAGGMPRNEQYF	TGTGCCAGCAGCTTAGATGTGGCGGGAGGGATGCCTCGGAACGAGCAGTACTTC
TRBV29-1	TRBJ2-1	-	few	CSVTPSNEQFF	TGCAGCGTCACCCCCAGCAATGAGCAGTTCTTC
TRBV6-6	TRBJ2-5	-	once	CTSSYRQQETQYF	TGTACCAGCAGTTACAGACAGCAAGAGACCCAGTACTTC